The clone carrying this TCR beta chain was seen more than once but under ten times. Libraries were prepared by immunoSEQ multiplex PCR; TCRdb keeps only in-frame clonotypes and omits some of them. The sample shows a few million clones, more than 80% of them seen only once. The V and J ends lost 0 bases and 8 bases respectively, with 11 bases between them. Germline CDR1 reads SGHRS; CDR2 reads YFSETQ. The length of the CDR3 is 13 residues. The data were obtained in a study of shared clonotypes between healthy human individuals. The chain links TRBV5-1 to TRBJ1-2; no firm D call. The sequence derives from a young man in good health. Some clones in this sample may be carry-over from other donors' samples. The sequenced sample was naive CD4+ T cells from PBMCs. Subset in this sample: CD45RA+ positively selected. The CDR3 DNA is TGCGCCAGCAGCTTGGGGTCAGACGAGGGCTACACCTTC. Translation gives CASSLGSDEGYTF.